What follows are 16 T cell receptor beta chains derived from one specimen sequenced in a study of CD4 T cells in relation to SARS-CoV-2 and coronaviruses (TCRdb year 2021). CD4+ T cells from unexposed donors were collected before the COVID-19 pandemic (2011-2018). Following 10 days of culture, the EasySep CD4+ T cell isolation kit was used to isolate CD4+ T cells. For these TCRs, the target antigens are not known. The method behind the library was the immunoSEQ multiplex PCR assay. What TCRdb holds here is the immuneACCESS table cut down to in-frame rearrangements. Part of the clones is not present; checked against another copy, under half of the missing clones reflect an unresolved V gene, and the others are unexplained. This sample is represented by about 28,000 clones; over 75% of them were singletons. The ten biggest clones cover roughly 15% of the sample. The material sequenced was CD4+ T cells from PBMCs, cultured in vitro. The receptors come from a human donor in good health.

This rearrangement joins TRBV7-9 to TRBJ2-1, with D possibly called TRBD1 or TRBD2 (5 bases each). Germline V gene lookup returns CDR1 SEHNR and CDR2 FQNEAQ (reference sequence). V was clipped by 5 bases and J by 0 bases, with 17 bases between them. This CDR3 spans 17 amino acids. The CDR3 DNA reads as TGTGCCAGCAGCGACCTTTTCCGGGACCGCTCCTACAATGAGCAGTTCTTC. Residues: CASSDLFRDRSYNEQFF.

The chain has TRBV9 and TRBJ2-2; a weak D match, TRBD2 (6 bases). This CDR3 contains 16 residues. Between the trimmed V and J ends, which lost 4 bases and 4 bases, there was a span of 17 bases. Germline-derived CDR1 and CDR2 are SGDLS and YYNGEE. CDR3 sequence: CASSPQTSVGTGELFF. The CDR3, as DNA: TGTGCCAGCAGCCCCCAGACTAGTGTAGGCACCGGGGAGCTGTTTTTT.

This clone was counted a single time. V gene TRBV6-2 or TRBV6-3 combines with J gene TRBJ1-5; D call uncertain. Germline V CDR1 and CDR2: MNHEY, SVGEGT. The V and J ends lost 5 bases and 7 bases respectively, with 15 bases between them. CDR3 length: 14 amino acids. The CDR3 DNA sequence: TGTGCCAGCAGTCGAGCTCAGGTGGGGCAGCCCCAGCATTTT. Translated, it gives CASSRAQVGQPQHF.

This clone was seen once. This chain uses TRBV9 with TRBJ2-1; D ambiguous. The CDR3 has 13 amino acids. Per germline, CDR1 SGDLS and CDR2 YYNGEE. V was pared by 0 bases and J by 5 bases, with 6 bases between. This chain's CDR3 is CASSVGRDNEQFF. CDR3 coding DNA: TGTGCCAGCAGCGTAGGACGGGACAATGAGCAGTTCTTC.

The CDR3 here is CASSLDRGFGYIYGYTF. The DNA of the CDR3 is TGTGCCAGCAGCTTAGATCGGGGCTTTGGTTATATCTATGGCTACACCTTC. The rearrangement joins TRBV7-8 to TRBJ1-2; D is possibly TRBD1 (5 bases). V was cut by 1 base and J by 4 bases, with 19 bases left in between. The CDR3 consists of 17 residues. In germline, CDR1 is SGHVS, CDR2 FQNEAQ.

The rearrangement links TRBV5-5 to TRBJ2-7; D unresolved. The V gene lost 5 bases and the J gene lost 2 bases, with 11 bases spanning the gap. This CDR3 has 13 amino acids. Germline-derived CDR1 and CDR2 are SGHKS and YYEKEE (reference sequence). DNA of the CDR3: TGTGCCAGCAGTGGAGTTGGCACCTACGAGCAGTACTTC. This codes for CASSGVGTYEQYF.

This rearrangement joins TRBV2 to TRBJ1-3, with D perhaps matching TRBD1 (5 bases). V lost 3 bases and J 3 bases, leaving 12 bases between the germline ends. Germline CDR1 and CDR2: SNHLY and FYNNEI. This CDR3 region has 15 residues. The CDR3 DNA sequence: TGTGCCAGCAGTGAGTTTGGACACGATGGAAACACCATATATTTT. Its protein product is CASSEFGHDGNTIYF.

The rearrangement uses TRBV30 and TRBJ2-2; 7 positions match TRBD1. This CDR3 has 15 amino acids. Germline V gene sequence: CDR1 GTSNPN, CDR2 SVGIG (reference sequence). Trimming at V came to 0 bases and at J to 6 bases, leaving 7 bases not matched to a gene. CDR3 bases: TGTGCCTGGAGTGTGAAGTCGACAGGGCCCGGGGAGCTGTTTTTT. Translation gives CAWSVKSTGPGELFF.

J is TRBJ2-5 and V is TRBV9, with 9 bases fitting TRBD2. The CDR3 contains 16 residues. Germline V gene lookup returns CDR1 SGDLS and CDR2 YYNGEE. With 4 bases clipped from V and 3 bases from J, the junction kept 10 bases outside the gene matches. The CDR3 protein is CASSLSGASGEETQYF. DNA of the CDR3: TGTGCCAGCAGCCTCTCGGGAGCTAGCGGGGAAGAGACCCAGTACTTC. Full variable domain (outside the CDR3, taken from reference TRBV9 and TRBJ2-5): DSGVTQTPKHLITATGQRVTLRCSPRSGDLSVYWYQQSLDQGLQFLIQYYNGEERAKGNILERFSAQQFPDLHSELNLSSLELGDSALYFCASSLSGASGEETQYFGPGTRLLVL.

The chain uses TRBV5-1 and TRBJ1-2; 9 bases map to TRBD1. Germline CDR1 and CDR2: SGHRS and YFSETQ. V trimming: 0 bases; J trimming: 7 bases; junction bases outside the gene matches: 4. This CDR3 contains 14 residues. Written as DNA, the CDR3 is TGCGCCAGCAGCTTGGACCCGACAGGGGGTGGCTACACCTTC. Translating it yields CASSLDPTGGGYTF.

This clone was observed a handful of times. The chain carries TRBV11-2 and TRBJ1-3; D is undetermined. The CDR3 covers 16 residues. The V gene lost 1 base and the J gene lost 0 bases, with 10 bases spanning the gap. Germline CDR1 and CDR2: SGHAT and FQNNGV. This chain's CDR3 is CASSLGAFSSGNTIYF. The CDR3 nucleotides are TGTGCCAGCAGCTTAGGAGCATTTAGCTCTGGAAACACCATATATTTT.

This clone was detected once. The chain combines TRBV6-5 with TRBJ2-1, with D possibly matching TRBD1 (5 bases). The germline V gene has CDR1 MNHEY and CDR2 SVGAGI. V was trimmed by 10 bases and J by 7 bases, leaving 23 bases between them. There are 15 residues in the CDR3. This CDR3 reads CATRPLGDITNEQFF. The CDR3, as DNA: TGTGCCACCCGCCCCTTAGGGGATATCACGAATGAGCAGTTCTTC.

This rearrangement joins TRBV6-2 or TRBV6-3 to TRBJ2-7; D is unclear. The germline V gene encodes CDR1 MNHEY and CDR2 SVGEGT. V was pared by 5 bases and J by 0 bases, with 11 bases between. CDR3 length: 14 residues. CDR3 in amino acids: CASSLRPSSYEQYF. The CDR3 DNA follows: TGTGCCAGCAGTCTGAGACCGAGCTCCTACGAGCAGTACTTC.

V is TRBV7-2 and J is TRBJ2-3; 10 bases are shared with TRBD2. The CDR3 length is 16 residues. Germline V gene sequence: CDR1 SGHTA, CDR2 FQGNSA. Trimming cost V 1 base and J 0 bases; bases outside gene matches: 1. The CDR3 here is CASSLGAGGSTDTQYF. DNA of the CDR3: TGTGCCAGCAGCTTAGGAGCGGGAGGGAGCACAGATACGCAGTATTTT.

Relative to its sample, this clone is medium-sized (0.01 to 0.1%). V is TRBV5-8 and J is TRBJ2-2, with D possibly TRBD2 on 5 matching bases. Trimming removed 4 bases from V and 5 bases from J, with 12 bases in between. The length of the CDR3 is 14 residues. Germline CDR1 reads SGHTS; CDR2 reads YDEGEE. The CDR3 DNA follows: TGTGCCAGCAGCATAACACTAGTGACCGGGGAGCTGTTTTTT. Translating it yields CASSITLVTGELFF.

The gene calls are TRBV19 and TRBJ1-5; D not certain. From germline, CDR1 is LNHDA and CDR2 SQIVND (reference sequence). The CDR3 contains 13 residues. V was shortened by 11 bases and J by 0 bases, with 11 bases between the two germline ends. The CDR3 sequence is CARTSDSNQPQHF. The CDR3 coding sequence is TGTGCCCGGACTTCAGATAGCAATCAGCCCCAGCATTTT.